This is a list of T cell receptor beta chains from one sample in a study of OX40 agonist ivuxolimab in advanced cancers. The assay was immunoSEQ multiplex PCR, and TCRdb's table has in-frame clones only and misses some. The top ten clones hold around 1% of a sample with under 75,000 clones, roughly four fifths of them seen once. The sequenced sample was CD4+ or CD8+ T cells sorted from blood, obtained in a trial of the OX40 agonist ivuxolimab. These receptors originate from an adult with an advanced solid tumor such as melanoma, head and neck, liver or kidney cancer. The CDR3 runs from the conserved cysteine through the conserved F or W. D genes are given only for firm matches. Size tells how often a clone was seen (once, few, many) or the class of an expanded clone, and some rows leave it out.

size,V,D,J,DNA,CDR3
medium-sized,TRBV7-8,TRBD1,TRBJ1-2,TGTGCCAGCAGCTCAGAGACAGGGAGAACTAACTATGGCTACACCTTC,CASSSETGRTNYGYTF
-,TRBV5-4,TRBD1,TRBJ2-3,TGTGCCAGCAGCGCACAGGGGAGCACAGATACGCAGTATTTT,CASSAQGSTDTQYF
-,TRBV7-8,TRBD2,TRBJ2-3,TGTGCCAGCAGCTTCTCGACTAGCGGGGGGGCTAGCACAGATACGCAGTATTTT,CASSFSTSGGASTDTQYF
once,TRBV5-1,TRBD1,TRBJ2-1,TGCGCCAGCAGCCCGACAGGGGGCTACTACAATGAGCAGTTCTTC,CASSPTGGYYNEQFF
-,TRBV6-1,-,TRBJ1-3,TGTGCCAGCAATCCCGTGAATACTGGAAACACCATATATTTT,CASNPVNTGNTIYF
once,TRBV2,-,TRBJ2-6,TGTGCCAGCAGTGAAAAGGGGTTTGGGGCCAACGTCCTGACTTTC,CASSEKGFGANVLTF
-,TRBV6-5,-,TRBJ2-7,TGTGCCAGCAGTTACTCGATCGCTAGCAACGAGCAGTACTTC,CASSYSIASNEQYF
once,TRBV2,-,TRBJ2-5,TGTGCCAGCACCTACGAGGGACTTGGGGAGACCCAGTACTTC,CASTYEGLGETQYF
-,TRBV5-1,TRBD1,TRBJ1-1,TGCGCCAGCAGCCAAAACTCGGACAGGGGAAACACTGAAGCTTTCTTT,CASSQNSDRGNTEAFF
-,TRBV9,-,TRBJ2-7,TGTGCCAGCAGCGTTGGTGCTGGACAAGGACCGATTTCCTACGAGCAGTACTTC,CASSVGAGQGPISYEQYF
few,TRBV15,-,TRBJ1-6,TGTGCCACCAGCAGAGACGGACAATATAATTCACCCCTCCACTTT,CATSRDGQYNSPLHF
-,TRBV9,-,TRBJ1-1,TGTGCCAGCAGCCACAGGCTCGGGACTGAAGCTTTCTTT,CASSHRLGTEAFF
-,TRBV10-2,-,TRBJ1-6,TGCGCCAGCAGTGAGTCTGGGGGGGGGCGGAATTCACCCCTCCACTTT,CASSESGGGRNSPLHF
-,TRBV5-1,-,TRBJ1-1,TGCGCCAGCAGCTCCGGGACTCCAAACACTGAAGCTTTCTTT,CASSSGTPNTEAFF
-,TRBV30,-,TRBJ2-1,TGTGCCTGGAGTCCCTACAATGAGCAGTTCTTC,CAWSPYNEQFF
-,TRBV7-9,-,TRBJ1-1,TGTGCCAGCAGCTTAGATTGGTGGGGGGCGAACACTGAAGCTTTCTTT,CASSLDWWGANTEAFF
-,TRBV19,-,TRBJ2-4,TGTGCCAGTAGTATAGACCCCGTTCGGAGGGCACGAGCCAAAAACATTCGGTACTTC,CASSIDPVRRARAKNIRYF
-,TRBV7-2,-,TRBJ2-3,TGTGCCAGCAGCGTGTCATTGGGGGCGGGCACAGATACGCAGTATTTT,CASSVSLGAGTDTQYF
-,TRBV30,TRBD2,TRBJ2-3,TGTGCCTGGAGTGGCTCCCTAGCGGGGAGATACACAGATACGCAGTATTTT,CAWSGSLAGRYTDTQYF
-,TRBV6-5,-,TRBJ1-1,TGTGCCAGCAGTCCAAGCGGTACTGAAGCTTTCTTT,CASSPSGTEAFF
-,TRBV19,-,TRBJ2-5,TGTGCCAGTAGTCGGTGGGGGGGCCGTTCGGCAGAGACCCAGTACTTC,CASSRWGGRSAETQYF
few,TRBV19,-,TRBJ2-2,TGTGCCAGTAGTATAGTCCCGGCTAGCGCCGGGGAGCTGTTTTTT,CASSIVPASAGELFF
-,TRBV7-2,-,TRBJ1-5,TGTGCCAGCAGCTTATTCGTGTCCCCAATCCAGCCCCAGCATTTT,CASSLFVSPIQPQHF
-,TRBV6-1,TRBD1,TRBJ1-2,TGTGCCAGCAGTGAAGGGACAGGGGGCAGTCGGGGCTACACCTTC,CASSEGTGGSRGYTF
-,TRBV29-1,-,TRBJ1-2,TGCAGCGTCGTCCCGGTCGGGGGCTATGGCTACACCTTC,CSVVPVGGYGYTF
-,TRBV6-1,-,TRBJ2-3,TGTGCCAGCAGGTCAGGGGGGCCAGTAACAGATACGCAGTATTTT,CASRSGGPVTDTQYF
once,TRBV10-1,-,TRBJ2-2,TGCGCCAGCAGTGAAGAGACCCCGAACACCGGGGAGCTGTTTTTT,CASSEETPNTGELFF